This TCR beta chain comes out of a study of cytomegalovirus exposure and HLA in healthy donors. Germline V gene sequence: CDR1 SGDLS, CDR2 YYNGEE. The CDR3 runs to 18 residues. V shed 0 bases and J 3 bases; nucleotides not matched to a gene: 12. PCR used 60 Vbeta primers and 13 Jbeta primers. The protocol was immunoSEQ multiplex PCR, while the TCRdb copy is restricted to in-frame clones and leaves out a portion. The sample shows 200,000 to 250,000 clones, 82% of them seen only once. The chain links TRBV9 to TRBJ2-1; TRBD2 agrees at 7 bases. Specimen: PBMCs. The TCR comes from a woman in her 40s in good health and CMV-seronegative. CDR3 residues: CASSVAARAGVGYNEQFF. CDR3 nucleotide sequence: TGTGCCAGCAGCGTAGCTGCTCGGGCGGGAGTCGGCTACAATGAGCAGTTCTTC.